Listed below are T cell receptor delta chains from one sample, sequenced in a study of Vδ1+ human thymocytes. TCRdb fed the multiplex PCR reads into CATT to redo clone calling. This table has 80,000 or so delta-chain clones, about 35% appearing once. Source material: Vdelta1+ gamma-delta thymocytes from the thymus. The receptors were sampled from a boy less than two years old who had congenital heart surgery. The CDR3 runs from the conserved cysteine through the conserved F or W. Fields, in order: V gene, clone size, J gene, D gene, CDR3 DNA, CDR3 protein. The D gene is left open where the match is weak. Some rows have no size entry. The others give once, few or many, or a class for an expanded clone.

V: TRDV1; size: .; J: TRDJ1; D: .; DNA: TGTGCTCTTGGGGAACTATTGGGAGGGGCCTCCTCCTTACTGGGCCCCGTGAGGGATAAACTCATCTTT; CDR3: CALGELLGGASSLLGPVRDKLIF
V: TRDV1; size: .; J: TRDJ1; D: TRDD3; DNA: TGTGCTCTTGGGGGAAGACTCACCTTCCTCCCTAATACTGGGGGATACTGGGGCGTTAAACTCATCTTT; CDR3: CALGGRLTFLPNTGGYWGVKLIF
V: TRDV1; size: .; J: TRDJ1; D: TRDD3; DNA: TGTGCTCTTGGGCGCCTTCCCATCGCATACTGGGGGGCTGTGAGGGGACTCATCTTT; CDR3: CALGRLPIAYWGAVRGLIF
V: TRDV2; size: .; J: TRDJ1; D: TRDD3; DNA: TGTGCCTGTGACACCGGGGTGGAGGCCCTACGAGACTGGGGGCCAGTCGATAAACTCATCTTT; CDR3: CACDTGVEALRDWGPVDKLIF
V: TRDV1; size: few; J: TRDJ1; D: .; DNA: TGTGCTCTTGGGGGCCCTAGGGCCCTTATTTACACCGATAAACTCATCTTT; CDR3: CALGGPRALIYTDKLIF
V: TRDV1; size: .; J: TRDJ1; D: TRDD2; DNA: TGTGCTCTTGGGGTCCCTTCCTACCAGTCCCGCCCAGGCGATAAACTCATCTTT; CDR3: CALGVPSYQSRPGDKLIF
V: TRDV1; size: .; J: TRDJ1; D: .; DNA: TGTGCTCTTGGGGAACTGAGGGAGATAAGCCTTCCCCCCGTGATCACCGATAAACTCATCTTT; CDR3: CALGELREISLPPVITDKLIF
V: TRDV1; size: .; J: TRDJ1; D: .; DNA: TGTGCTCTTGGGGAACCGAGATCTCTGGGCACCGATAAACTCATCTTT; CDR3: CALGEPRSLGTDKLIF
V: TRDV1; size: .; J: TRDJ1; D: TRDD3; DNA: TGTGCTCTTGGGGCTCCCCTTCCTACACTGGGGGATACTTGTTCCGATAAACTCATCTTT; CDR3: CALGAPLPTLGDTCSDKLIF
V: TRDV1; size: .; J: TRDJ1; D: TRDD2; DNA: TGTGCTCTTGGGCCCCGCGTTCCTACAGCTATACCTTCTACCCCCTACACCGATAAACTCATCTTT; CDR3: CALGPRVPTAIPSTPYTDKLIF
V: TRDV1; size: few; J: TRDJ1; D: TRDD3; DNA: TGTGCTCTTGGGGAATCCCCAACTCTAGCCTACTGGGGGATACCAGACACCGATAAACTCATCTTT; CDR3: CALGESPTLAYWGIPDTDKLIF
V: TRDV1; size: .; J: TRDJ1; D: TRDD3; DNA: TGTGCTCTTGGGGAACTCTGGAGGGATACTTCGCCGACCGATAAACTCATCTTT; CDR3: CALGELWRDTSPTDKLIF
V: TRDV1; size: .; J: TRDJ1; D: TRDD3; DNA: TGTGCTCTTGGGGGTTCCTTCACTAGTTTCCTGGGGGATACGCGGGTCCCCGGGACCGATAAACTCATCTTT; CDR3: CALGGSFTSFLGDTRVPGTDKLIF
V: TRDV1; size: .; J: TRDJ1; D: TRDD3; DNA: TGTGCTCTTGGGGAAAGCCTATTCCCCACGACTATCCTGGGGGAGGCCTTTGCTGGTAAACTCATCTTT; CDR3: CALGESLFPTTILGEAFAGKLIF
V: TRDV1; size: few; J: TRDJ1; D: TRDD2; DNA: TGTGCTCTTGGGTCCCATTCCTACGCGTACACCGATAAACTCATCTTT; CDR3: CALGSHSYAYTDKLIF
V: TRDV1; size: .; J: TRDJ1; D: .; DNA: TGTGCTCTTGGGGTCCTACAACCCGGTGACACCGATGAACTCATCTTT; CDR3: CALGVLQPGDTDELIF
V: TRDV1; size: .; J: TRDJ1; D: TRDD3; DNA: TGTGCTCTTGGGGAGGGGGGGATACATCCCCATAAACTCATCTTT; CDR3: CALGEGGIHPHKLIF
V: TRDV1; size: .; J: TRDJ1; D: .; DNA: TGTGCTCTTGGGGAAGGTCGGTTCCTACTCGATCGATATCGGGGGATAAGGAAGACCGATAAACTCATCTTT; CDR3: CALGEGRFLLDRYRGIRKTDKLIF
V: TRDV1; size: .; J: TRDJ1; D: .; DNA: TGTGCTCTTGGGGATTTCCTTCCGAAGGAGCACTTTCGCAGGGATAAACTCATCTTT; CDR3: CALGDFLPKEHFRRDKLIF
V: TRDV2; size: .; J: TRDJ1; D: .; DNA: TGTGCCTGTGAGTATCCCCCGGTACTGGACCTTGCCGAACCTCCTTGCCTTAAACTCATCTTT; CDR3: CACEYPPVLDLAEPPCLKLIF
V: TRDV1; size: .; J: TRDJ1; D: .; DNA: TGTGCTCTTGGGGAACCCCGTTTTTTAGAGTCGTTTTTGGGGGGTGCTCGCTACACCGATAAACTCATCTTT; CDR3: CALGEPRFLESFLGGARYTDKLIF
V: TRDV1; size: few; J: TRDJ1; D: TRDD3; DNA: TGTGCTCTTGGGGAAACCGTCCTGCCCCGGCACCCCGAGCGCCTATCTGGGGGGCTCGATAAACTCATCTTT; CDR3: CALGETVLPRHPERLSGGLDKLIF
V: TRDV2; size: .; J: TRDJ1; D: TRDD3; DNA: TGTGCCTGTGACACCGTCCCTGACTGGGGGATTGCCGATAAACTCATCTTT; CDR3: CACDTVPDWGIADKLIF
V: TRDV1; size: .; J: TRDJ1; D: .; DNA: TGTGCTCTTGGGGAACTAGAGGGTCAAGTCGTATCCACCGATAAACTCATCTTT; CDR3: CALGELEGQVVSTDKLIF
V: TRDV1; size: few; J: TRDJ1; D: TRDD3; DNA: TGTGCTCTTGGGGACAAGTGCCGTAGAGACGCATTGGGGGATAGGAAGTACACCGATAAACTCATCTTT; CDR3: CALGDKCRRDALGDRKYTDKLIF
V: TRDV2; size: .; J: TRDJ1; D: .; DNA: TGTGCCTGTGACATCGTTCCTACCCTGGGGGAAGGCGATAAACTCATCTTT; CDR3: CACDIVPTLGEGDKLIF
V: TRDV1; size: once; J: TRDJ1; D: .; DNA: TGTGCTCTTGGGGAACTTAGGGACACCGATAAACTCATCTTT; CDR3: CALGELRDTDKLIF
V: TRDV1; size: .; J: TRDJ1; D: TRDD3; DNA: TGTGCTCTTGGGGAACCCCTTCCGGGCAAAGTACTGGGGGTATACACCGATAAACTCATCTTT; CDR3: CALGEPLPGKVLGVYTDKLIF
V: TRDV1; size: few; J: TRDJ1; D: TRDD3; DNA: TGTGCTCTTGGGGAAGCCGCCGGCTGGGGGATGGGGTACACCGATAAACTCATCTTT; CDR3: CALGEAAGWGMGYTDKLIF
V: TRDV1; size: .; J: TRDJ1; D: .; DNA: TGTGCTCTTGGGGACACCGATAAACTCATCTTT; CDR3: CALGDTDKLIF
V: TRDV1; size: .; J: TRDJ1; D: .; DNA: TGTGCTCTTGGGGAATGTCGTACTGGCCATATCTCAAGGCGGGGGGCCCACGATAAACTCATCTTT; CDR3: CALGECRTGHISRRGAHDKLIF
V: TRDV1; size: .; J: TRDJ1; D: .; DNA: TGTGCTCTTGGGGAGCGACGAGGCGTCGATAAACTCATCTTT; CDR3: CALGERRGVDKLIF
V: TRDV1; size: .; J: TRDJ1; D: .; DNA: TGTGCTCTTGGGGAACTTAATCCTAATGCCCGCATGGTGTACACCGATAAACTCATCTTT; CDR3: CALGELNPNARMVYTDKLIF
V: TRDV1; size: few; J: TRDJ1; D: TRDD3; DNA: TGTGCTCTTGGGGAACTAGAAGGGTTCCTGGGGGTTCCGTACACCGATAAACTCATCTTT; CDR3: CALGELEGFLGVPYTDKLIF
V: TRDV1; size: few; J: TRDJ1; D: TRDD3; DNA: TGTGCTCTTGGGGAACCTTCCCCCGTACTGGGGGGCCCCGATAAACTCATCTTT; CDR3: CALGEPSPVLGGPDKLIF
V: TRDV1; size: .; J: TRDJ1; D: TRDD3; DNA: TGTGCTCTTGGGAACCCCAGAATTGTCCTACGTCCCTGGGGGAAGTACACCGATAAACTCATCTTT; CDR3: CALGNPRIVLRPWGKYTDKLIF
V: TRDV1; size: few; J: TRDJ1; D: TRDD3; DNA: TGTGCTCTTGGGGAAGGACTTTTTCGGACCACAGTTACTGGGGGATACCCCTGGTACACCGATAAACTCATCTTT; CDR3: CALGEGLFRTTVTGGYPWYTDKLIF
V: TRDV1; size: .; J: TRDJ1; D: TRDD3; DNA: TGTGCTCTTGGGGACCTTGGTCTCCTCCTAAAATACTGGGGGATACAAAACACCGATAAACTCATCTTT; CDR3: CALGDLGLLLKYWGIQNTDKLIF
V: TRDV1; size: .; J: TRDJ1; D: .; DNA: TGTGCTCTTGGGGACTCTACTCCGTACACCGATAAACTCATCTTT; CDR3: CALGDSTPYTDKLIF
V: TRDV1; size: few; J: TRDJ1; D: .; DNA: TGTGCTCTTGGGGATCGCTTCTTCCCCTCCACATCGGGGGAGGCCCCCCACACCGATAAACTCATCTTT; CDR3: CALGDRFFPSTSGEAPHTDKLIF
V: TRDV1; size: once; J: TRDJ1; D: .; DNA: TGTGCTCTCGGGGAACTGACATCTAAGACCCTACTGGGAAGGGACACCGATAAACTCATCTTT; CDR3: CALGELTSKTLLGRDTDKLIF
V: TRDV1; size: .; J: TRDJ1; D: .; DNA: TGTGCTCTTGGGGATCCCCCAGTGGGGTACACCGATAAACTCATCTTT; CDR3: CALGDPPVGYTDKLIF
V: TRDV1; size: few; J: TRDJ1; D: TRDD3; DNA: TGTGCTCTTGGGGAACCTCCCCGCTGGTCCTATACTCCTACTGGGGGATCTAACACCGATAAACTCATCTTT; CDR3: CALGEPPRWSYTPTGGSNTDKLIF
V: TRDV1; size: .; J: TRDJ1; D: TRDD3; DNA: TGTGCTCTCCCCCTAGTTTGGTGGGGGATAGGGGGGCTCATCTTT; CDR3: CALPLVWWGIGGLIF
V: TRDV1; size: few; J: TRDJ1; D: .; DNA: TGTGCTCTTGGGGAACAACTCCACCATCGGGGGTCTTACACCGATAAACTCATCTTT; CDR3: CALGEQLHHRGSYTDKLIF
V: TRDV1; size: few; J: TRDJ1; D: TRDD3; DNA: TGTGCTCTTGGGGAAGACTCACTGGGGGATTCCACTATCCTCGATAAACTCATCTTT; CDR3: CALGEDSLGDSTILDKLIF
V: TRDV2; size: once; J: TRDJ1; D: .; DNA: TGTGCCTGTGCTGGCCGTCTTTCCCCTACTGAGCTCATCTTT; CDR3: CACAGRLSPTELIF
V: TRDV1; size: .; J: TRDJ1; D: .; DNA: TGTGCTCTTGGGGTTCCTGGGCGAGGTACCGATAAACTCATCTTT; CDR3: CALGVPGRGTDKLIF
V: TRDV1; size: .; J: TRDJ1; D: TRDD3; DNA: TGTGCTCTTGGGGCTTGGGGGATACAGCCGTACACCGATAAACTCATCTTT; CDR3: CALGAWGIQPYTDKLIF
V: TRDV1; size: few; J: TRDJ1; D: .; DNA: TGTGCTCTTGGGGAACGGGAGAATACGGCCTCAGAATACACCGATAAACTCATCTTT; CDR3: CALGERENTASEYTDKLIF
V: TRDV1; size: few; J: TRDJ1; D: TRDD3; DNA: TGTGCTCTTGGGGAACTAGGCAGAACTGGGGGACCGCACCAAGGACTCATCTTT; CDR3: CALGELGRTGGPHQGLIF
V: TRDV1; size: .; J: TRDJ1; D: .; DNA: TGTGCTCTTGGGGAATCTCGCCCCGGGCTGCTCATCTTT; CDR3: CALGESRPGLLIF
V: TRDV1; size: .; J: TRDJ1; D: TRDD3; DNA: TGTGCTCTTGGGGGAAAAACTTCCAGCTGGGGGATACAACCCGATAAACTCATCTTT; CDR3: CALGGKTSSWGIQPDKLIF
V: TRDV1; size: .; J: TRDJ1; D: .; DNA: TGTGCTCTTGGGGAATGGGCTTCCCTAAATTCGAGGGGGGAACCAAATAAACTCATCTTT; CDR3: CALGEWASLNSRGEPNKLIF
V: TRDV1; size: .; J: TRDJ1; D: .; DNA: TGTGCTCTTGGGGACCCCGCCTCCCAGATTTCCACCGATAAACTCATCTTT; CDR3: CALGDPASQISTDKLIF
V: TRDV2; size: .; J: TRDJ1; D: .; DNA: TGTGCCTGTGACACCGGAACGGGATGCTTCACCGATAAACTCATCTTT; CDR3: CACDTGTGCFTDKLIF
V: TRDV1; size: once; J: TRDJ1; D: .; DNA: TGTGCTCTTGGGGAAAATCTGAAGGGTTACACCGATAAACTCATCTTT; CDR3: CALGENLKGYTDKLIF
V: TRDV2; size: medium-sized; J: TRDJ1; D: TRDD3; DNA: TGTGCCTGTGAACCGGCTGGGGGAGTCTTGAAGGCCGATAAACTCATCTTT; CDR3: CACEPAGGVLKADKLIF
V: TRDV1; size: .; J: TRDJ1; D: TRDD3; DNA: TGTGCTCTTGGGTTTCCTAAGGTACTGGGGGCGGCATACACCGATAAACTCATCTTT; CDR3: CALGFPKVLGAAYTDKLIF
V: TRDV1; size: .; J: TRDJ1; D: TRDD3; DNA: TGTGCTCTTGGGGAACCCTATTTCCCGTCGCTTACTGGGGGATGTCCCCCTACCGATAAACTCATCTTT; CDR3: CALGEPYFPSLTGGCPPTDKLIF